Presented here are 20 T cell receptor beta chains from one specimen sequenced in a study of CD8 T cells in Susac syndrome. RNA amounts of 0.5 to 1 ug underwent reverse transcription with random hexamers. MiXCR, run by TCRdb on the immunoSEQ multiplex PCR reads, gives a single entry per CDR3 protein. The table records roughly 120,000 distinct CDR3 sequences, roughly 94% of them present only once. Sequenced material: CD4+ T cells from PBMCs. These receptors originate from a human donor with multiple sclerosis.

The chain couples TRBV25-1 to TRBJ2-1; perhaps TRBD1 as D (6 bases). Trimming shortened V by 1 base and J by 6 bases, and 7 bases separated the two germline ends. The CDR3 consists of 13 residues. Germline V gene lookup returns CDR1 MGHDK and CDR2 SYGVNS. CDR3 in DNA: TGTGCCAGCAGTGAATTCAGGGGCAATGAGCAGTTCTTC. Amino acids: CASSEFRGNEQFF.

The chain carries TRBV5-8 and TRBJ2-7, with 7 bases matching TRBD1. J was trimmed by 7 bases and V by 4 bases; bases with no gene match: 8. CDR3 length equals 13 residues. CDR1 is SGHTS, CDR2 YDEGEE, per germline. CDR3 DNA: TGTGCCAGCAGCGTCGAGGGGGCAAGGGAGCAGTACTTC. Protein: CASSVEGAREQYF.

The chain uses TRBV20-1 and TRBJ2-5, with 8 nucleotides matching TRBD2. The CDR3 consists of 15 residues. J lost 3 bases, V lost 3 bases, and 9 bases had no gene match. The germline V gene encodes CDR1 DFQATT and CDR2 SNEGSKA (reference sequence). The CDR3 reads CSASRRTGGKETQYF. CDR3 in DNA: TGCAGTGCTAGTAGGAGGACGGGAGGGAAAGAGACCCAGTACTTC.

The gene calls are TRBV2 and TRBJ2-1; D is unclear. V lost 3 bases and J lost 10, with 16 bases in between. This CDR3 contains 14 residues. Germline CDR1 is SNHLY and CDR2 is FYNNEI. The CDR3 here is CASSESGPRAEQFF. CDR3 DNA: TGTGCCAGCAGTGAGTCAGGCCCAAGGGCAGAGCAGTTCTTC.

This sequence joins TRBV10-3 and TRBJ2-7, with D possibly matching TRBD1 (6 bases). Germline V CDR1 and CDR2: ENHRY, SYGVKD. CDR3 size: 13 residues. The V end was cut by 7 bases, the J end by 5 bases, with 15 bases between. The CDR3: CAIMTGSKDEQYF. The CDR3 region has the DNA TGTGCCATCATGACAGGAAGTAAGGACGAGCAGTACTTC.

The rearrangement links TRBV9 to TRBJ2-7; TRBD2 aligns across 9 bases. V lost 3 bases and J lost 3; bases outside the gene matches: 7. Germline-derived CDR1 and CDR2 are SGDLS and YYNGEE. The CDR3 is made up of 15 amino acids. The CDR3 protein is CASSAGSGRSYEQYF. The CDR3 DNA follows: TGTGCCAGCAGCGCGGGTAGCGGGAGAAGCTACGAGCAGTACTTC.

The rearrangement uses TRBV7-6 and TRBJ2-1; 9 bases are a match to TRBD1. The CDR3 sequence is 16 residues long. V lost 3 bases to trimming and J lost 8 bases; unmatched junction nucleotides: 11. Germline CDR1 is SGHVS and CDR2 is FNYEAQ. CDR3 in amino acids: CASSLEGQGRNDEQFF. The CDR3 bases are TGTGCCAGCAGCTTGGAAGGACAGGGGAGAAATGATGAGCAGTTCTTC. Based on the CDR3 plus reference TRBV7-6 and TRBJ2-1, the full variable domain is GAGVSQSPRYKVTKRGQDVALRCDPISGHVSLYWYRQALGQGPEFLTYFNYEAQQDKSGLPNDRFSAERPEGSISTLTIQRTEQRDSAMYRCASSLEGQGRNDEQFFGPGTRLTVL.

The V call is TRBV12-3 or TRBV12-4, the J call TRBJ2-1; 10 nucleotides line up with TRBD2. The V gene end was trimmed by 6 bases and the J gene end by 7 bases; junction bases not matched to a gene: 15. CDR3 length: 17 amino acids. CDR3 protein: CASSSPWASGSLNEQFF. In DNA, the CDR3 is TGTGCCAGCAGCTCCCCCTGGGCTAGCGGGAGTCTGAATGAGCAGTTCTTC.

The chain joins TRBV20-1 to TRBJ1-2, with unresolved D. The germline V gene encodes CDR1 DFQATT and CDR2 SNEGSKA (reference sequence). The CDR3 length is 11 residues. V was trimmed by 6 bases and J by 6 bases, leaving 11 bases between them. CDR3 sequence reads: CSALIRDGYTF. The CDR3 region has the DNA TGCAGTGCCCTCATCCGAGATGGCTACACCTTC.

V and J are TRBV6-1 and TRBJ1-2, with a possible D match to TRBD1 (5 bases). Deletions cut 0 bases from V and 4 bases from J, with 12 bases between. This CDR3 spans 15 amino acids. Germline loops: CDR1 MNHNS, CDR2 SASEGT. The CDR3 bases are TGTGCCAGCAGTGAAGCGGGGCAGACGTCCTATGGCTACACCTTC. Its protein is CASSEAGQTSYGYTF.

This clonotype was counted once. This chain joins TRBV9 and TRBJ2-1; a weak D match, TRBD1 (5 bases). CDR3 length: 15 amino acids. Deletions cut 0 bases from V and 8 bases from J, with 15 bases between. Germline lookup yields CDR1 SGDLS and CDR2 YYNGEE. CDR3 in amino acids: CASSVEGRKVDEQFF. DNA of the CDR3: TGTGCCAGCAGCGTAGAGGGGCGTAAGGTTGATGAGCAGTTCTTC.

The gene calls are TRBV6-2 or TRBV6-3 and TRBJ2-1, with 13 bases identical to TRBD2. The V and J ends lost 6 bases and 11 bases, in that order; junction bases with no gene match: 10. Per germline, CDR1 MNHEY and CDR2 SVGEGT. The length of the CDR3 is 15 residues. The CDR3 sequence: CASSRLAGGLRKQFF. Here the CDR3 DNA reads TGTGCCAGCAGCAGACTAGCGGGGGGCCTTAGGAAGCAGTTCTTC.

This clonotype was detected only a few times. CDR3 protein: CSVEAGYTF. The CDR3, as DNA: TGCAGCGTTGAAGCGGGCTACACCTTC. The J gene is TRBJ1-2, the V gene TRBV29-1, with D unclear. CDR3 length: 9 residues. From germline, CDR1 is SQVTM and CDR2 ANQGSEA. The ends were cut back, 1 base at V and 8 bases at J, with 2 bases in the middle.

This clonotype was detected once. The rearrangement joins TRBV15 to TRBJ2-7; no clear D. With 0 bases removed from V and 3 bases from J, the gap between germline ends came to 6 bases. The CDR3 totals 13 residues. Germline V gene lookup returns CDR1 LNHNV and CDR2 YYDKDF (reference sequence). The chain's CDR3 is CATSRDTVYEQYF. In DNA form, the CDR3 reads TGTGCCACCAGCAGAGATACGGTCTACGAGCAGTACTTC.

V and J are TRBV18 and TRBJ1-2, with TRBD1 as a possible D gene (5 bases). V lost 5 bases and J 3 bases, leaving 13 bases between the germline ends. Germline V gives CDR1 KGHSH, CDR2 LQKENI. There are 14 residues in the CDR3. The CDR3 region is CASSTSGADYGYTF. The CDR3, as DNA: TGTGCCAGCTCAACTTCCGGGGCCGACTATGGCTACACCTTC.

The chain has TRBV5-6 and TRBJ2-3, with D possibly TRBD2 on 5 matching bases. CDR3 length: 11 residues. V was clipped by 9 bases and J by 6 bases, with 11 bases between them. Germline CDR1 reads SGHDT; CDR2 reads YYEEEE. The DNA for the CDR3 is TGTGCCACTTCAAGGGAGGATACGCAGTATTTT. Translating gives CATSREDTQYF.

The rearrangement links TRBV4-3 to TRBJ2-6, with TRBD1 matching 11 bases. V was clipped by 6 bases and J by 4 bases; unmatched bases: 17. Per germline, CDR1 LGHNA and CDR2 YSLEER. CDR3 length: 20 residues. As DNA, the CDR3 is TGCGCCAGCAGTCCCGTCTTGGTAGGACAGGGGGCGTACGGGGCCAACGTCCTGACTTTC. Translation: CASSPVLVGQGAYGANVLTF.

The chain is built from TRBV12-3 or TRBV12-4 and TRBJ2-2; no firm D call. V shed 5 bases and J shed 4 bases, with 11 bases lying between them. CDR3 length: 14 residues. The CDR3 protein is CASSPIPLTGELFF. CDR3 DNA: TGTGCCAGCAGTCCCATTCCCCTCACCGGGGAGCTGTTTTTT.

V and J are TRBV6-6 and TRBJ2-1; D perhaps matches TRBD2 (5 bases). Between the trimmed V and J ends, which lost 6 bases and 0 bases, there was a span of 9 bases. This CDR3 contains 14 residues. The germline CDR1 and CDR2 sequences are MNHNY and SVGAGI (reference sequence). The CDR3 DNA reads TGTGCCAGCAGGCGGGCGAGCTCCTACAATGAGCAGTTCTTC. Protein product: CASRRASSYNEQFF.

V gene TRBV4-1 combines with J gene TRBJ2-1, with a weak D call TRBD2 (6 bases). The CDR3 consists of 17 residues. Trimming left V 3 bases short and J 0 bases short, with 15 bases between. Germline loops: CDR1 MGHRA, CDR2 YSYEKL. CDR3: CASSHLPPGLSYNEQFF. In DNA form, the CDR3 reads TGCGCCAGCAGCCATCTACCCCCGGGACTCTCCTACAATGAGCAGTTCTTC.